The 14 T cell receptor beta chains given below trace back to one sample, sequenced in a study of T cells in narcolepsy. TCRdb keeps only in-frame clones here, not all; method: immunoSEQ multiplex PCR. The sample yields 11,000 or so clones, approximately 94% seen once. Sequencing was performed on CD45RA- memory CD4+ T cells from PBMCs. The origin of the receptors is a human donor with narcolepsy.

This chain links TRBV30 with TRBJ1-3; D possibly corresponds to TRBD1 (6 bases). CDR1 and CDR2 from the germline V gene are GTSNPN and SVGIG (reference sequence). There are 13 residues in the CDR3. Trimming pared 3 bases from V and 4 bases from J, leaving 10 bases between. The CDR3 DNA reads TGTGCCTGGAGCGTAGGGGGGGGAAACACCATATATTTT. This sequence encodes CAWSVGGGNTIYF.

This sequence joins TRBV7-6 and TRBJ2-7; D perhaps matches TRBD2 (5 bases). V was cut by 5 bases and J by 2 bases, with 28 bases left in between. Germline V gene sequence: CDR1 SGHVS, CDR2 FNYEAQ. The CDR3 is 19 amino acids. Written as DNA, the CDR3 is TGTGCCAGCAGCCGCAGCGGATTAAAGGGTGACGGAGGCCCCTACGAGCAGTACTTC. It encodes CASSRSGLKGDGGPYEQYF.

V and J are TRBV5-1 and TRBJ2-5; 10 positions match TRBD2. The germline CDR1 and CDR2 sequences are SGHRS and YFSETQ. Germline trimming cut 1 base from V and 4 bases from J; bases unmatched to any gene: 10. This CDR3 spans 17 amino acids. Here the CDR3 DNA reads TGCGCCAGCAGCTTGTGGAGCGGGGGGGTTCTGGGAGAGACCCAGTACTTC. It codes for CASSLWSGGVLGETQYF.

The gene calls are TRBV5-8 and TRBJ2-7; 9 bases map to TRBD1. The CDR3 is 17 residues long. V was pared by 5 bases and J by 4 bases, with 16 bases of the junction left unmatched. CDR1 and CDR2 from the germline V gene are SGHTS and YDEGEE. DNA for the CDR3: TGTGCCAGCAGACCCCCGGGACAGGGTATTAGGAAGTACGAGCAGTACTTC. Translated, it gives CASRPPGQGIRKYEQYF.

V usage is TRBV5-5 and J usage is TRBJ1-3; D gene unclear. Trimming removed 3 bases at V and 0 bases at J, with 7 bases between. The CDR3 runs to 14 residues. The germline V gene has CDR1 SGHKS and CDR2 YYEKEE (reference sequence). Written as DNA, the CDR3 is TGTGCCAGCAGCTCACTAAGCTCTGGAAACACCATATATTTT. This encodes CASSSLSSGNTIYF.

The rearrangement links TRBV6-6 to TRBJ1-1; TRBD1 matches at 8 bases. CDR3 length: 14 amino acids. The V gene end was trimmed by 4 bases and the J gene end by 1 base; junction bases not matched to a gene: 2. Germline V gives CDR1 MNHNY, CDR2 SVGAGI (reference sequence). The chain's CDR3 is CASSSGGGNTEAFF. The CDR3 DNA reads TGTGCCAGCAGTTCAGGGGGCGGGAACACTGAAGCTTTCTTT.

This chain links TRBV5-6 with TRBJ2-7, with 9 bases fitting TRBD1. CDR3 size: 13 residues. Germline V gene sequence: CDR1 SGHDT, CDR2 YYEEEE. Trimming at V came to 5 bases and at J to 3 bases, leaving 3 bases not matched to a gene. CDR3 amino acids: CASSWGQGYEQYF. CDR3 nucleotide sequence: TGTGCCAGCAGTTGGGGACAGGGCTACGAGCAGTACTTC.

This rearrangement joins TRBV15 to TRBJ1-5, with D uncertain. Germline V gene data show CDR1 as LNHNV and CDR2 as YYDKDF (reference sequence). This CDR3 has 14 amino acids. V lost 1 base and J lost 3, with 7 bases in between. The CDR3 region is CATSRGADNQPQHF. CDR3 nucleotide sequence: TGTGCCACCAGCAGAGGGGCAGACAATCAGCCCCAGCATTTT.

The chain recombines TRBV30 with TRBJ2-5, with D perhaps assigned TRBD1 or TRBD2 (6 bases each). Trimming took 2 bases from V and 4 from J, leaving 11 bases between them. Looked up from germline, CDR1 is GTSNPN and CDR2 is SVGIG (reference sequence). CDR3 length equals 13 residues. This CDR3 is CAWSSGAGETQYF. The CDR3 nucleotides are TGTGCCTGGAGTTCGGGGGCCGGAGAGACCCAGTACTTC.

The rearrangement uses TRBV6-6 and TRBJ1-1; no firm D call. This CDR3 region has 16 residues. Looked up from germline, CDR1 is MNHNY and CDR2 is SVGAGI (reference sequence). Deletions cut 2 bases from V and 0 bases from J, with 13 bases between. The DNA of the CDR3 is TGTGCCAGCAGTTACGTAGTTCTTGGTATGAACACTGAAGCTTTCTTT. This sequence encodes CASSYVVLGMNTEAFF.

The rearrangement joins TRBV7-9 to TRBJ1-2; D might be TRBD1 (5 bases). The CDR3 consists of 14 residues. Per the germline V gene, CDR1 is SEHNR and CDR2 is FQNEAQ (reference sequence). Trimming cost V 7 bases and J 4 bases, with 16 bases left between them. The CDR3 sequence: CASTIRTSLYGYTF. In nucleotides, the CDR3 is TGTGCCAGCACCATTCGGACAAGCCTCTATGGCTACACCTTC.

About this clone itself: At one of its ends the junction is not consistent with the germline gene, which may arise from a read error. This specimen includes other DNA sequences encoding the same CDR3. The rearrangement links TRBV19 to TRBJ2-1; D might be TRBD1 or TRBD2, each matching 5 bases. The CDR3 sequence is 17 residues long. Germline loops: CDR1 LNHDA, CDR2 SQIVND (reference sequence). CDR3 sequence: CASSEPGASVSYNEQFF. The CDR3 DNA follows: TGCGCCAGTAGTGAACCCGGGGCAAGCGTATCCTACAATGAGCAGTTCTTC.

V usage is TRBV5-6 and J usage is TRBJ2-1, with TRBD2 identical over 12 bases. The CDR3 covers 15 residues. Germline CDR1 and CDR2: SGHDT and YYEEEE. V dropped 4 bases and J dropped 8; count of bases not matched to a gene: 7. CDR3 sequence reads: CASSRLAGVADEQFF. Written as DNA, the CDR3 is TGTGCCAGCAGCAGACTAGCGGGAGTAGCGGATGAGCAGTTCTTC.

The genes are TRBV27 and TRBJ2-3; tentative D call: TRBD2 (5 bases). The CDR3 totals 17 residues. V gave up 7 bases and J gave up 0 bases, with 20 bases separating them. The germline V gene has CDR1 MNHEY and CDR2 SMNVEV (reference sequence). The CDR3 loop reads CASKGRGRGPSTDTQYF. Written as DNA, the CDR3 is TGTGCCAGCAAGGGCCGAGGGAGAGGGCCTAGCACAGATACGCAGTATTTT.